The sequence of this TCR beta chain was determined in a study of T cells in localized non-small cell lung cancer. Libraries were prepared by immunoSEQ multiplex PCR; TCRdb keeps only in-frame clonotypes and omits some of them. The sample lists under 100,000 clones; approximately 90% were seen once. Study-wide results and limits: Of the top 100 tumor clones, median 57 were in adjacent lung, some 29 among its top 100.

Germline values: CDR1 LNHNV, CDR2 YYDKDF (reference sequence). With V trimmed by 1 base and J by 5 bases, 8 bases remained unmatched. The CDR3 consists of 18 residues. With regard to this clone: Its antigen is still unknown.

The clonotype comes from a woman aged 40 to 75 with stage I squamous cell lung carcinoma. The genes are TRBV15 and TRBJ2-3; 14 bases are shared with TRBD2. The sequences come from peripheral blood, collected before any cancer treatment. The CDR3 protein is CATSRALTSGGAVDTQYF. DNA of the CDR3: TGTGCCACCAGCAGAGCCCTGACTAGCGGGGGGGCAGTAGATACGCAGTATTTT.